This T cell receptor (beta chain) was recorded in a study of shared clonotypes between healthy human individuals. The wider study: Per donor, CD8 memory used one plate, CD8 naive used two, CD4 memory used three and CD4 naive used three.

Selected positively for CCR7 and CD45RO-negative, naive CD8 cells excluded terminally differentiated effector memory CD45RA+ cells. Clones were sequenced by immunoSEQ multiplex PCR, and TCRdb holds only the in-frame ones, with some missing. The sample shows about 680,000 clones, about 90% of them seen only once. V lost 1 base, J lost 0 bases, and 14 bases lay in between. From germline, CDR1 is LGHNA and CDR2 YSLEER. This CDR3 has 17 residues. V usage is TRBV4-3 and J usage is TRBJ2-3; D remains unclear. The sequence was collected from a man aged 25-45 years in good health. What was sequenced was naive CD8+ T cells sorted from blood. In nucleotides, the CDR3 is TGCGCCAGCAGCCAAGGACTCCTATACGCTAGCACAGATACGCAGTATTTT. It specifies CASSQGLLYASTDTQYF.